This T cell receptor (beta chain) comes out of a study of shared clonotypes between healthy human individuals. As for the study in general: Used for every donor were three CD4 naive, three CD4 memory, two CD8 naive and one CD8 memory plate.

Germline V gene sequence: CDR1 SGHAT, CDR2 FQNNGV. V dropped 6 bases and J dropped 2 bases, with 14 bases sitting between them. The CDR3 loop spans 15 amino acids. Naive CD8 cells were CD45RO-negative, positively selected for CCR7, excluding terminally differentiated effector memory CD45RA+ cells. For every subset, genomic DNA was evenly distributed across several immunoSEQ plates. TCRdb keeps only in-frame clones here, not all; method: immunoSEQ multiplex PCR. Of hundreds of thousands of clones in the sample, 96% were seen once. This clonotype was obtained from a woman aged 25 to 45 in good health. Sequencing was carried out using naive CD8+ T cells sorted from blood. V is TRBV11-2 and J is TRBJ2-1; D gene uncertain. This chain's CDR3 is CASSMNPTTYNEQFF. DNA of the CDR3: TGTGCCAGCAGTATGAACCCCACGACCTACAATGAGCAGTTCTTC.